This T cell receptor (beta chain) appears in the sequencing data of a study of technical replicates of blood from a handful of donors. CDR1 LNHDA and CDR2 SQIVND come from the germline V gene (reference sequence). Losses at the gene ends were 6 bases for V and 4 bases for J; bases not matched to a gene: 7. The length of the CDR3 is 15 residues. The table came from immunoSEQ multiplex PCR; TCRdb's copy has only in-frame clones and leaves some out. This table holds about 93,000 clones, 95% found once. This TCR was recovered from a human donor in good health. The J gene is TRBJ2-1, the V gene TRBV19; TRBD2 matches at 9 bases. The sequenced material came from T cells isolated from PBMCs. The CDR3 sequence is CASRRTSDPYNEQFF. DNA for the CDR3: TGTGCCAGTAGGAGGACTAGCGATCCATACAATGAGCAGTTCTTC. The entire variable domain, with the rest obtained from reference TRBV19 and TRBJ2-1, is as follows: DGGITQSPKYLFRKEGQNVTLSCEQNLNHDAMYWYRQDPGQGLRLIYYSQIVNDFQKGDIAEGYSVSREKKESFPLTVTSAQKNPTAFYLCASRRTSDPYNEQFFGPGTRLTVL.